Listed below are T cell receptor beta chains from one sample, sequenced in a study of cytomegalovirus exposure and HLA in healthy donors. The data were produced by immunoSEQ multiplex PCR, yet TCRdb's version contains in-frame clones alone and is incomplete. The data contain under 80,000 clones, roughly nine tenths of them seen just once; the ten biggest clones take up 1.2%. Sequenced sample: PBMCs. Receptor source: a woman younger than 30 in good health and CMV-seronegative. The CDR3 runs from the conserved cysteine through the conserved F or W. The D gene is left open where the match is weak. The size of a clone is reported for some rows only, either as once, few or many, or as a class for expanded clones.

v_gene	j_gene	abundance	len	d_gene	CDR3aa	CDR3nt
TRBV7-9	TRBJ2-3	.	13	.	CASTAALADTQYF	TGTGCCAGCACGGCGGCGCTTGCAGATACGCAGTATTTT
TRBV6-5	TRBJ2-2	.	15	TRBD1	CASSRTGGFTGELFF	TGTGCCAGCAGTCGGACAGGGGGCTTCACCGGGGAGCTGTTTTTT
TRBV5-1	TRBJ2-2	.	16	TRBD1	CASSSPGQENTGELFF	TGCGCCAGCAGCTCTCCGGGACAGGAAAACACCGGGGAGCTGTTTTTT
TRBV9	TRBJ2-5	.	14	.	CASSIGQPQETQYF	TGTGCCAGCAGCATAGGACAGCCCCAAGAGACCCAGTACTTC
TRBV11-2	TRBJ2-2	.	19	TRBD2	CASSSTGRLAGVNTGELFF	TGTGCCAGCAGCTCCACCGGTCGATTAGCGGGAGTCAACACCGGGGAGCTGTTTTTT
TRBV6-1	TRBJ2-2	.	15	.	CASSEMAGNTGELFF	TGTGCCAGCAGCGAAATGGCAGGGAACACCGGGGAGCTGTTTTTT
TRBV6-1	TRBJ2-7	.	15	TRBD1	CASTRDRVSSYEQYF	TGTGCCAGCACTAGGGACAGGGTTAGTTCCTACGAGCAGTACTTC
TRBV11-1	TRBJ2-3	once	13	.	CASSFRGIDTQYF	TGTGCCAGCAGCTTTCGGGGGATAGATACGCAGTATTTT
TRBV7-9	TRBJ2-3	.	15	TRBD1	CASSRTDRDTDTQYF	TGTGCCAGCAGCAGAACGGACAGGGACACAGATACGCAGTATTTT
TRBV9	TRBJ2-7	.	14	TRBD2	CASSPSTSRDEQYF	TGTGCCAGCAGCCCCTCGACTAGCCGCGACGAGCAGTACTTC
TRBV6-1	TRBJ2-4	.	13	TRBD1	CASRGQATDIQYF	TGTGCCAGCAGGGGACAGGCGACGGACATTCAGTACTTC
TRBV6-6	TRBJ2-5	.	16	TRBD2	CASSFGLAGGGETQYF	TGTGCCAGCAGTTTCGGTCTAGCGGGAGGTGGAGAGACCCAGTACTTC
TRBV29-1	TRBJ1-2	.	13	TRBD1	CSVVPQGADGYTF	TGCAGCGTAGTACCGCAGGGGGCGGATGGCTACACCTTC
TRBV10-3	TRBJ2-1	.	15	TRBD2	CATTGVLAGGSEQFF	TGTGCCACCACCGGAGTACTAGCGGGAGGGAGTGAGCAGTTCTTC
TRBV7-2	TRBJ2-5	.	13	.	CASSYSPGETQYF	TGTGCCAGCAGCTACAGCCCAGGGGAGACCCAGTACTTC
TRBV6-1	TRBJ2-7	.	16	TRBD2	CASSEGAGGGSYEQYF	TGTGCCAGCAGTGAAGGTGCGGGAGGCGGCTCCTACGAGCAGTACTTC
TRBV5-8	TRBJ1-2	.	16	TRBD1	CASSRTPGQGFYGYTF	TGTGCCAGCAGCCGAACACCGGGACAGGGGTTCTATGGCTACACCTTC
TRBV27	TRBJ1-1	.	15	.	CASSAILRGALKAFF	TGTGCCAGCAGTGCCATACTACGGGGGGCGTTAAAAGCTTTCTTT
TRBV5-1	TRBJ1-5	.	14	TRBD1	CASSPSGQGQPQHF	TGCGCCAGCAGCCCAAGCGGACAGGGACAGCCCCAGCATTTT
TRBV30	TRBJ1-1	.	13	.	CACGSPRGTEAFF	TGTGCCTGTGGGTCCCCGCGGGGCACTGAAGCTTTCTTT
TRBV5-1	TRBJ1-1	.	14	TRBD1	CASSLPTGDTEAFF	TGCGCCAGCAGCTTACCGACAGGGGACACTGAAGCTTTCTTT
TRBV9	TRBJ1-4	.	14	.	CASSPNRRGEKLFF	TGTGCCAGCAGCCCAAACCGTCGGGGTGAAAAACTGTTTTTT
TRBV10-3	TRBJ2-2	.	17	TRBD2	CAISEVLAGGGTGELFF	TGTGCCATCAGTGAGGTACTAGCGGGAGGCGGCACCGGGGAGCTGTTTTTT
TRBV7-2	TRBJ2-7	.	11	.	CASSSTYEQYF	TGTGCCAGCAGCTCCACCTACGAGCAGTACTTC
TRBV11-3	TRBJ2-1	.	14	TRBD2	CASSLGGRLGEQFF	TGTGCCAGCAGCTTGGGCGGGAGGCTGGGCGAGCAGTTCTTC
TRBV19	TRBJ2-7	.	16	.	CASSIDPTGSAYEQYF	TGTGCCAGTAGTATAGACCCGACGGGATCTGCCTACGAGCAGTACTTC
TRBV7-8	TRBJ2-7	.	16	.	CASSSGAARTSYEQYF	TGTGCCAGCAGCTCAGGCGCAGCAAGAACCTCCTACGAGCAGTACTTC
TRBV7-9	TRBJ1-2	few	13	.	CASSLRDFYGYTF	TGTGCCAGCAGCCTCCGGGACTTCTATGGCTACACCTTC
TRBV28	TRBJ1-4	.	15	TRBD1	CASSSRQGGSEKLFF	TGTGCCAGCAGTTCCCGACAGGGTGGGAGTGAAAAACTGTTTTTT
TRBV5-1	TRBJ2-7	.	15	TRBD2	CASSRSGDPSYEQYF	TGCGCCAGCAGCCGTAGCGGGGACCCCTCCTACGAGCAGTACTTC
TRBV27	TRBJ2-4	.	18	.	CASSSTSTGLLAKNIQYF	TGTGCCAGCAGTTCTACTTCGACAGGCTTACTAGCCAAAAACATTCAGTACTTC
TRBV4-1	TRBJ1-2	once	20	TRBD1	CASSQDYLPGQGARVYGYTF	TGCGCCAGCAGCCAAGACTACCTCCCGGGACAGGGGGCGAGAGTCTATGGCTACACCTTC
TRBV19	TRBJ2-7	.	14	.	CASSTLGDPYEQYF	TGTGCCAGTAGTACACTAGGAGACCCCTACGAGCAGTACTTC
TRBV19	TRBJ1-2	few	14	.	CASSIQGGGYGYTF	TGTGCCAGTAGTATTCAGGGCGGCGGCTATGGCTACACCTTC
TRBV6-5	TRBJ1-5	.	15	TRBD1	CASSYSTGDNQPQHF	TGTGCCAGCAGTTACTCGACAGGGGACAATCAGCCCCAGCATTTT
TRBV4-1	TRBJ2-3	.	14	TRBD1	CASSPDRGSDTQYF	TGCGCCAGCAGCCCTGACAGGGGTTCAGATACGCAGTATTTT
TRBV11-2	TRBJ2-7	.	16	.	CASSLRGSGTRNEQYF	TGTGCCAGCAGCTTGAGGGGCAGCGGGACAAGGAACGAGCAGTACTTC
TRBV25-1	TRBJ1-4	.	14	.	CASIGSAGNEKLFF	TGTGCCAGCATTGGGAGTGCCGGAAATGAAAAACTGTTTTTT